These 2 T cell receptor beta chains were sequenced from one sample in a study of blood T cell repertoires in COVID-19. Clones were sequenced by immunoSEQ multiplex PCR, and TCRdb holds only the in-frame ones, with some missing. The sample has roughly 60,000 clones, around 84% seen once. Specimen: peripheral blood. Every receptor here comes from a man between 65 and 85 years old with acute or convalescent COVID-19.

The chain carries TRBV6-5 and TRBJ2-7, with 8 bases that match TRBD1. The J segment lost 2 bases and the V segment lost 6 bases, leaving 9 bases of the junction unmatched. Germline-derived CDR1 and CDR2 are MNHEY and SVGAGI. CDR3 length equals 15 residues. The CDR3 nucleotides are TGTGCCAGCAGGACAGGACAGGGACTCACCTACGAGCAGTACTTC. Residues: CASRTGQGLTYEQYF.

The CDR3: CASSEFPGTLGQPQHF. The CDR3 DNA sequence: TGTGCCAGCAGTGAATTTCCAGGAACCCTCGGACAGCCCCAGCATTTT. V and J are TRBV6-1 and TRBJ1-5, with D hard to call. V lost 2 bases, J lost 7 bases, and 18 bases lay in between. The CDR3 has 16 amino acids. Germline assignment: CDR1 MNHNS and CDR2 SASEGT.